A selection of T cell receptor beta chains follows, all from one sample in a study of blood T cell repertoires in COVID-19. TCRdb's copy holds only in-frame clones and misses some; the assay was immunoSEQ multiplex PCR. In the table there are about 80,000 clones, about 85% of which are singletons. The sample comprised peripheral blood. Every receptor here comes from a human donor in a cohort sampled during active COVID-19. CDR3s include the opening cysteine and the closing phenylalanine or tryptophan. The order of the fields is J gene, V gene, CDR3 protein.

j_gene: TRBJ2-7
v_gene: TRBV6-5
CDR3aa: CASSYSPSGSYEQYF

j_gene: TRBJ1-1
v_gene: TRBV10-3
CDR3aa: CAISEGRGNTEAFF

j_gene: TRBJ2-2
v_gene: TRBV3-1/TRBV3-2
CDR3aa: CASSQDRRENTGELFF

j_gene: TRBJ1-5
v_gene: TRBV5-3
CDR3aa: CARSADHRGERKVDQPQHF

j_gene: TRBJ1-6
v_gene: TRBV7-9
CDR3aa: CASSLQESPLHF

j_gene: TRBJ2-5
v_gene: TRBV5-6
CDR3aa: CASTGTSGGQETQYF

j_gene: TRBJ1-1
v_gene: TRBV18
CDR3aa: CASSPQGSGNTEAFF

j_gene: TRBJ2-1
v_gene: TRBV7-2
CDR3aa: CASSHRDKAEQFF

j_gene: TRBJ2-5
v_gene: TRBV28
CDR3aa: CASSFPSSGGSGTQYF

j_gene: TRBJ1-2
v_gene: TRBV6-5
CDR3aa: CASSYSGQYYDGYTF

j_gene: TRBJ2-3
v_gene: TRBV18
CDR3aa: CASSPPGTGGGTDTQYF

j_gene: TRBJ1-2
v_gene: TRBV7-3
CDR3aa: CASSQGQGTGYTF

j_gene: TRBJ2-2
v_gene: TRBV7-3
CDR3aa: CASSLSNTGELFF

j_gene: TRBJ1-2
v_gene: TRBV7-9
CDR3aa: CASSAGSVGYGYTF

j_gene: TRBJ2-5
v_gene: TRBV28
CDR3aa: CASSIGGGLETQYF

j_gene: TRBJ2-7
v_gene: TRBV5-1
CDR3aa: CASSLVLRGTSGNSYEQYF

j_gene: TRBJ2-7
v_gene: TRBV5-6
CDR3aa: CASSPTGGTYEQYF

j_gene: TRBJ2-7
v_gene: TRBV5-6
CDR3aa: CASSLEQGARASGTYEQYF

j_gene: TRBJ2-4
v_gene: TRBV3-1/TRBV3-2
CDR3aa: CASSHLRGAKNIQYF

j_gene: TRBJ2-5
v_gene: TRBV3-1/TRBV3-2
CDR3aa: CASSPYGRGGALETQYF

j_gene: TRBJ1-2
v_gene: TRBV28
CDR3aa: CASLPSGNYFDGYTF

j_gene: TRBJ2-5
v_gene: TRBV27
CDR3aa: CASSSWTASGETQYF

j_gene: TRBJ1-5
v_gene: TRBV7-2
CDR3aa: CASSDRGNQPQHF

j_gene: TRBJ1-3
v_gene: TRBV7-9
CDR3aa: CASSSVGGNTIYF

j_gene: TRBJ2-1
v_gene: TRBV4-1
CDR3aa: CASSQRAGGHNEQFF